This TCR beta chain was identified in a study of blood T cell repertoires in COVID-19. For the study at large: Spain, Italy and the United States supplied samples that represented acute and convalescent COVID-19. PBMCs, B-cell-depleted T cells, or T cells provided the cDNA or gDNA that made up the material.

In the authors' methods: Nucleated cell number was recorded as an estimate derived from reference gene primer amplification. Clones were read by immunoSEQ multiplex PCR, and TCRdb kept only the in-frame ones, dropping some. V and J calls and clone size are as listed in that table; D and trimming were resolved from the DNA. The repertoire holds around 260,000 clones, approximately 85% seen once, with 0.7% in the top ten. Germline CDR1 is SGHAT and CDR2 is FQNNGV. The ends lost 4 bases at V and 9 bases at J; junction bases unmatched: 11. This CDR3 spans 14 amino acids. The chain carries TRBV11-2 and TRBJ2-7; 8 positions match TRBD1. The sequence was obtained from a human donor in a cohort sampled during active COVID-19. Sequencing used peripheral blood. Here the CDR3 DNA reads TGTGCCAGCAGCTCTGATGACAGGGGCCCTAGGCAGTACTTC. The encoded protein is CASSSDDRGPRQYF.